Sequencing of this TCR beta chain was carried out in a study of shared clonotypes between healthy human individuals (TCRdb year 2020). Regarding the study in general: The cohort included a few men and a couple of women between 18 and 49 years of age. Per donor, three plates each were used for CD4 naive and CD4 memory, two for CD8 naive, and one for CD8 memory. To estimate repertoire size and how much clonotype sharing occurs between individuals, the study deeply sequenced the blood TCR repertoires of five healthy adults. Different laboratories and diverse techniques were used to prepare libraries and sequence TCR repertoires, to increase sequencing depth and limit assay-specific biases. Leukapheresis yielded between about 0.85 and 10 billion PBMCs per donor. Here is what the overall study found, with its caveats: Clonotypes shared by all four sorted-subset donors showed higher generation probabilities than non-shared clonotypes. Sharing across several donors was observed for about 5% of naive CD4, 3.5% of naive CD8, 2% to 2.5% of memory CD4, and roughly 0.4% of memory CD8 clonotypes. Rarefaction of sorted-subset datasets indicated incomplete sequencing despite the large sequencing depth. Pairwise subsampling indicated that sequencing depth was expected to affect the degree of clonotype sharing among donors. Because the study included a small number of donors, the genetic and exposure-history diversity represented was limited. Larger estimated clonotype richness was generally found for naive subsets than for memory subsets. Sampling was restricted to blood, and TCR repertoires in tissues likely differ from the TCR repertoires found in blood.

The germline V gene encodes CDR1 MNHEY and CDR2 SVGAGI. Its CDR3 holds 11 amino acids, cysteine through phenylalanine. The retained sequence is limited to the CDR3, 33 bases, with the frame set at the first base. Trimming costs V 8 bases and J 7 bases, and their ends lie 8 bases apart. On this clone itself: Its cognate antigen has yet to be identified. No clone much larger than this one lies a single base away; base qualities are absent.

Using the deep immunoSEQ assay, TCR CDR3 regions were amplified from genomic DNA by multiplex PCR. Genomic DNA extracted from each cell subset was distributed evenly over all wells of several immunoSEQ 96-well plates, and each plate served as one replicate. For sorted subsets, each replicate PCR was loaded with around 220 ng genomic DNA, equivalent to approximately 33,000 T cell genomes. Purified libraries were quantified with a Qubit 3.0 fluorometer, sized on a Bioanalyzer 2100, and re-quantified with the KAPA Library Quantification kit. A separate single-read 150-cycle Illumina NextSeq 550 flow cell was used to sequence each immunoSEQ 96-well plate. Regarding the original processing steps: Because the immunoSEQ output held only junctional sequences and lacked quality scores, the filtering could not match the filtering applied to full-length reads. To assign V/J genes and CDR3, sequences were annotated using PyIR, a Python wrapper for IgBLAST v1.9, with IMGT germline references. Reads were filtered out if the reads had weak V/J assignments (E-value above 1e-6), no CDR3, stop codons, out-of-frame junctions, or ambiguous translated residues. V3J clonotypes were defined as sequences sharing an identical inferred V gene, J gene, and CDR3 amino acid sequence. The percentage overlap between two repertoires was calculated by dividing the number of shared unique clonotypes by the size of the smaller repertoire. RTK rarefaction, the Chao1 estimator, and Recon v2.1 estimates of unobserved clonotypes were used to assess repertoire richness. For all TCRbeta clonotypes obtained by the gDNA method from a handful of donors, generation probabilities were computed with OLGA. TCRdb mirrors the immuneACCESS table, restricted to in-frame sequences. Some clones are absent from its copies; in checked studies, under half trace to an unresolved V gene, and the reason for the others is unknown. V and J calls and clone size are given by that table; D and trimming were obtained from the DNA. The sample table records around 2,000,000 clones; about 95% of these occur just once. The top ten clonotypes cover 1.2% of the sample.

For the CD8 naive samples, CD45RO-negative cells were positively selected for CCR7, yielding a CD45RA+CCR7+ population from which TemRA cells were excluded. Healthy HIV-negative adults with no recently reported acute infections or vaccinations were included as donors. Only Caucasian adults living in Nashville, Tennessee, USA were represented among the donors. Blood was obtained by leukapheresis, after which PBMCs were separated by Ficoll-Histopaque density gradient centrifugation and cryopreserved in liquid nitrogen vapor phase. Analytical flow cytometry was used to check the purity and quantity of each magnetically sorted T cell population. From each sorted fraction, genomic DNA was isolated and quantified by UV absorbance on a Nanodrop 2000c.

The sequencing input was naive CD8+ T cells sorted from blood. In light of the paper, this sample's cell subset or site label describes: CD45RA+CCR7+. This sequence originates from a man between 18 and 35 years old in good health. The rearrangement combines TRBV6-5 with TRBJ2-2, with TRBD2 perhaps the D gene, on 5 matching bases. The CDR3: CASGEFGELFF. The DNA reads TGTGCCAGCGGGGAGTTCGGGGAGCTGTTTTTT.